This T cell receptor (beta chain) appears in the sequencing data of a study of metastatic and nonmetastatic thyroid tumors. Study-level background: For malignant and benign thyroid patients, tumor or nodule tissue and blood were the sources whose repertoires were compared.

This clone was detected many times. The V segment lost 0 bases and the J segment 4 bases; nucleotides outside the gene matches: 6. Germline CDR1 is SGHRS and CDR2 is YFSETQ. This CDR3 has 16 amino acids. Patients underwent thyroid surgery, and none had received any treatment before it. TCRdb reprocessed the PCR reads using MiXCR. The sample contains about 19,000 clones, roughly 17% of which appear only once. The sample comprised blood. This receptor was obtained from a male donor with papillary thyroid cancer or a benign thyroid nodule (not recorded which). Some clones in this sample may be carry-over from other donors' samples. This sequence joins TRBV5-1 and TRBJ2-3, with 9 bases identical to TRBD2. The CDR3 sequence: CASSLGGLAGADTQYF. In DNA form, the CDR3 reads TGCGCCAGCAGCTTGGGTGGGTTAGCGGGAGCAGATACGCAGTATTTT.